This T cell receptor beta chain was recorded in a study of T cells in localized non-small cell lung cancer. Per the germline V gene, CDR1 is LGHNA and CDR2 is YSLEER. The CDR3 consists of 13 residues. The germline V and J ends were trimmed by 4 bases and 3 bases, with 7 bases remaining between them. To note about this clone: Its antigen is currently unknown.

Measured with immunoSEQ multiplex PCR; TCRdb has only the in-frame clones, and not every one. This table has around 24,000 clones, around 82% appearing once. Study results and caveats: Adjacent lung was found to contain a median about 50 of the top 100 tumor clones. Because researchers sequenced only one region of the tumor, heterogeneity is still possible. Measurement of T cell clonality placed uninvolved adjacent lung highest, above the level in tumor. Longer overall survival was associated with a higher density of T cells in the blood.

The gene calls are TRBV4-3 and TRBJ1-5; D remains unclear. The sample consisted of PBMCs, taken before any cancer treatment. The source is a man between 35 and 75 years old with stage II lung adenocarcinoma. The CDR3 nucleotides read TGCGCCAGCAGCCTGGGGAACAATCAGCCCCAGCATTTT. This encodes CASSLGNNQPQHF.